These 31 T cell receptor beta chains were sequenced from one sample in a study of T cells in Graves' hyperthyroidism and ophthalmopathy. Researchers amplified the TCR beta CDR3 regions from RNA transcripts. TCR CDR3 underwent first-round RT-PCR with the HTBI primer set. TCRdb itself ran the multiplex PCR reads through MiXCR, one entry per CDR3 protein. Among roughly 580,000 distinct CDR3 sequences, roughly 13% were seen once, and the ten largest hold about 5.8%. Specimen: blood. Every receptor here comes from a woman aged 30 to 39 with Graves' hyperthyroidism that later progressed to Graves' ophthalmopathy.

Many counts were recorded for this clonotype. In nucleotides, the CDR3 is TGTGCCAGTAGCCTGGACAGGGATCCTCTCTACGAGCAGTACTTC. Its protein is CASSLDRDPLYEQYF. The rearrangement uses TRBV19 and TRBJ2-7, with 8 positions matching TRBD1. The CDR3 contains 15 residues. Per the germline V gene, CDR1 is LNHDA and CDR2 is SQIVND (reference sequence). Trimming removed 6 bases from V and 3 bases from J; junction bases left unmatched: 10. The full variable domain, rest sourced from reference TRBV19 and TRBJ2-7, is DGGITQSPKYLFRKEGQNVTLSCEQNLNHDAMYWYRQDPGQGLRLIYYSQIVNDFQKGDIAEGYSVSREKKESFPLTVTSAQKNPTAFYLCASSLDRDPLYEQYFGPGTRLTVT.

This rearrangement joins TRBV4-1 to TRBJ2-1, with D uncertain. The germline CDR1 and CDR2 sequences are MGHRA and YSYEKL. V was pared by 4 bases and J by 3 bases, with 19 bases between. The CDR3 is 17 residues long. CDR3 region: CASSPPRLKRFYNEQFF. Written as DNA, the CDR3 is TGCGCCAGCAGCCCCCCCCGACTCAAACGGTTCTACAATGAGCAGTTCTTC.

This clonotype was observed at least ten times. Written as DNA, the CDR3 is TGTGCCAGCAGTTTTTCTAGCGGGAGCATAGACACCGGGGAGCTGTTTTTT. It codes for CASSFSSGSIDTGELFF. V gene TRBV12-3 or TRBV12-4 combines with J gene TRBJ2-2; TRBD2 aligns across 10 bases. This CDR3 region has 17 residues. J lost 3 bases, V lost 3 bases, and 7 bases had no gene match.

This clonotype was found many times. The V gene is TRBV3-1, the J gene TRBJ2-7; TRBD2 matches at 14 bases. Looked up from germline, CDR1 is LGHDT and CDR2 is YNNKEL (reference sequence). Trimming removed 3 bases from V and 2 bases from J; junction bases left unmatched: 3. The CDR3 runs to 16 residues. CDR3 nucleotides: TGTGCCAGCAGCCAGGGGACTAGCGGGAGACCCTACGAGCAGTACTTC. It codes for CASSQGTSGRPYEQYF.

Regarding this clonotype: A much larger clone lies a single base off, so this may be a read error. The chain carries TRBV28 and TRBJ2-7; D may be TRBD1 (6 bases). Trimming left V 10 bases short and J 2 bases short, with 12 bases between. Per germline, CDR1 MDHEN and CDR2 SYDVKM. The CDR3 totals 12 residues. In nucleotides, the CDR3 is TGTGCCACCGGTACAGGGACCTACGAGCAGTACTTC. Translated, it gives CATGTGTYEQYF. The whole variable domain, filled in from reference TRBV28 and TRBJ2-7, reads DVKVTQSSRYLVKRTGEKVFLECVQDMDHENMFWYRQDPGLGLRLIYFSYDVKMKEKGDIPEGYSVSREKKERFSLILESASTNQTSMYLCATGTGTYEQYFGPGTRLTVT.

This clonotype was recorded a few times. The V call is TRBV19, the J call TRBJ2-1; D not certain. Germline assignment: CDR1 LNHDA and CDR2 SQIVND (reference sequence). V was trimmed by 1 base and J by 0 bases, leaving 13 bases between them. The CDR3 contains 17 residues. The CDR3 here is CASSIGSGGSSYNEQFF. The CDR3 DNA follows: TGTGCCAGTAGTATAGGGTCAGGCGGAAGCTCCTACAATGAGCAGTTCTTC.

V gene TRBV6-1 combines with J gene TRBJ2-4; weak D call: TRBD2 (7 bases). Germline values: CDR1 MNHNS, CDR2 SASEGT. CDR3 length equals 19 residues. Trimming took off 1 base at V and 2 bases at J, with 21 bases between the two ends. Written as DNA, the CDR3 is TGTGCCAGCAGTGAAGAAGGGGGGGGGGGTTTGGGGTCCAAAAACATTCAGTACTTC. It translates to CASSEEGGGGLGSKNIQYF.

This clonotype was observed many times. The DNA for the CDR3 is TGTGCCAGCAAGGGGAACGGGGAGCTGTTTTTT. It translates to CASKGNGELFF. This rearrangement joins TRBV6-2 or TRBV6-3 to TRBJ2-2, with a weak D call TRBD1 (5 bases). The CDR3 spans 11 residues. V was trimmed by 7 bases and J by 7 bases, leaving 7 bases between them. In germline, CDR1 is MNHEY, CDR2 SVGEGT.

The rearrangement uses TRBV12-3 or TRBV12-4 and TRBJ2-3; TRBD2 agrees at 15 bases. V shed 5 bases, J shed 6 bases, and the junction held 3 bases outside the gene matches. The CDR3 is 15 residues long. The CDR3 DNA sequence: TGTGCCAGCAGTATTGGGACTAGCGGGAGGGATACGCAGTATTTT. It yields the protein CASSIGTSGRDTQYF.

This clonotype was picked up many times. The chain employs TRBV29-1 and TRBJ1-1; 8 positions agree with TRBD1. Germline V lookup: CDR1 SQVTM, CDR2 ANQGSEA. V lost 6 bases to trimming and J lost 4 bases; unmatched junction nucleotides: 1. The CDR3 is 11 residues long. The CDR3 reads CSVRGLTEAFF. The CDR3 DNA reads as TGCAGCGTCAGGGGGCTCACTGAAGCTTTCTTT.

V is TRBV5-4 and J is TRBJ2-1; tentatively, D is TRBD2 (5 bases). This CDR3 is 11 amino acids long. Trimming took off 7 bases at V and 6 bases at J, with 8 bases between the two ends. Per the germline V gene, CDR1 is SGHNT and CDR2 is YYREEE (reference sequence). The chain's CDR3 is CASRGINEQFF. The CDR3 bases are TGTGCCAGCCGGGGAATCAATGAGCAGTTCTTC.

This clonotype was detected ten times or more. The chain recombines TRBV28 with TRBJ1-6; 7 bases fit TRBD1. The J segment lost 9 bases and the V segment lost 4 bases, leaving 12 bases of the junction unmatched. Germline-derived CDR1 and CDR2 are MDHEN and SYDVKM. This CDR3 has 16 residues. CDR3 bases: TGTGCCAGCAGTTGGCTCCTCGCCCAGGGGGGTTCACCCCTCCACTTT. Translated, it gives CASSWLLAQGGSPLHF.

This clonotype occurred many times. The CDR3 loop is CASNSQGANQPQHF. CDR3 DNA: TGTGCCAGTAACTCGCAGGGGGCGAATCAGCCCCAGCATTTT. The chain combines TRBV19 with TRBJ1-5; TRBD1 agrees at 8 bases. With 7 bases clipped from V and 4 bases from J, the junction kept 6 bases outside the gene matches. The CDR3 is 14 amino acids. Per germline, CDR1 LNHDA and CDR2 SQIVND (reference sequence).

This clonotype has just a few counts. V and J are TRBV29-1 and TRBJ1-2; maybe TRBD1 (5 bases). Germline CDR1 reads SQVTM; CDR2 reads ANQGSEA. Trimming removed 4 bases from V and 8 bases from J, with 14 bases in between. The CDR3 totals 12 residues. DNA of the CDR3: TGCAGCGTTGTAAGGGGCGCGGAGGGCTACACCTTC. This sequence encodes CSVVRGAEGYTF.

The chain carries TRBV20-1 and TRBJ2-1; TRBD2 is a possible D gene (5 bases). The ends were cut back, 0 bases at V and 6 bases at J, with 18 bases in the middle. Germline V gene sequence: CDR1 DFQATT, CDR2 SNEGSKA (reference sequence). The CDR3 consists of 16 residues. The CDR3 bases are TGCAGTGCTAGAGATAGTGTGGGAGCTGTCTGCAATGAGCAGTTCTTC. It yields the protein CSARDSVGAVCNEQFF.

This clonotype has at least ten counts. The chain employs TRBV11-2 and TRBJ2-7, with TRBD1 matching over 8 bases. V lost 2 bases, J lost 4 bases, and 4 bases stayed unmatched. Germline CDR1 and CDR2: SGHAT and FQNNGV. This CDR3 has 14 amino acids. The CDR3 DNA reads as TGTGCCAGCAGCTTAATAGGACAGGGTTACGAGCAGTACTTC. Encoded protein: CASSLIGQGYEQYF. Combining the CDR3 with reference TRBV11-2 and TRBJ2-7 gives the whole variable domain EAGVAQSPRYKIIEKRQSVAFWCNPISGHATLYWYQQILGQGPKLLIQFQNNGVVDDSQLPKDRFSAERLKGVDSTLKIQPAKLEDSAVYLCASSLIGQGYEQYFGPGTRLTVT.

This clonotype came up many times. The chain employs TRBV9 and TRBJ1-2, with D unresolved. This CDR3 region has 16 residues. Germline V gene data show CDR1 as SGDLS and CDR2 as YYNGEE. Trimming took off 1 base at V and 6 bases at J, with 19 bases between the two ends. The CDR3 DNA follows: TGTGCCAGCAGCGTACGAGACGGACGCCTCGGCGATGGCTACACCTTC. Its translation is CASSVRDGRLGDGYTF.

In its sample, this clonotype was seen a few times. The chain couples TRBV25-1 to TRBJ1-3; D remains ambiguous. Germline V gene sequence: CDR1 MGHDK, CDR2 SYGVNS. V was trimmed by 5 bases and J by 5 bases, leaving 19 bases between them. The CDR3 is 16 amino acids. The CDR3 sequence is CASSPPYGEHRNTIYF. CDR3 nucleotides: TGTGCCAGCAGTCCCCCGTATGGAGAGCATAGAAACACCATATATTTT.

This clonotype occurred a few times. V gene TRBV20-1 combines with J gene TRBJ1-1; 9 bases agree with TRBD1. Germline V gives CDR1 DFQATT, CDR2 SNEGSKA (reference sequence). With V trimmed by 3 bases and J by 0 bases, 5 bases remained unmatched. CDR3 length: 15 amino acids. The CDR3 loop is CSASGGQGMNTEAFF. The DNA of the CDR3 is TGCAGTGCTAGCGGTGGACAGGGGATGAACACTGAAGCTTTCTTT.

This clonotype was seen many times. The chain carries TRBV27 and TRBJ1-1; the D gene is possibly TRBD1 (6 bases). The CDR3 contains 15 residues. V was clipped by 7 bases and J by 4 bases, with 19 bases between them. The germline CDR1 and CDR2 sequences are MNHEY and SMNVEV (reference sequence). Written as DNA, the CDR3 is TGTGCCAGCACTATACAGGGAAGGCAAAGCACTGAAGCTTTCTTT. It is translated as CASTIQGRQSTEAFF.

This chain joins TRBV7-6 and TRBJ2-3; D gene ambiguous. Trimming removed 5 bases from V and 6 bases from J, with 15 bases in between. The CDR3 is 14 amino acids. In germline, CDR1 is SGHVS, CDR2 FNYEAQ. The CDR3 protein is CASSPEASWDTQYF. The CDR3 nucleotides read TGTGCCAGCAGCCCAGAGGCCTCCTGGGATACGCAGTATTTT.

This clonotype showed up many times. This chain links TRBV4-1 with TRBJ1-4; 9 bases fit TRBD1. Germline V gene sequence: CDR1 MGHRA, CDR2 YSYEKL. There are 15 residues in the CDR3. V gave up 1 base and J gave up 6 bases; unmatched junction bases: 3. The CDR3 loop is CASSQGGTGYEKLFF. In DNA form, the CDR3 reads TGCGCCAGCAGCCAAGGCGGGACAGGGTATGAAAAACTGTTTTTT.

This clonotype was observed at least ten times. The CDR3 reads CASSSIRPGLRHEQYF. CDR3 sequence (DNA): TGTGCCAGCAGTTCAATCCGACCGGGACTAAGGCACGAGCAGTACTTC. The chain carries TRBV27 and TRBJ2-7, with 7 nucleotides matching TRBD2. V trimming: 4 bases; J trimming: 5 bases; junction bases outside the gene matches: 14. The length of the CDR3 is 16 residues. Germline loops: CDR1 MNHEY, CDR2 SMNVEV (reference sequence).

This clonotype occurred a few times. The genes are TRBV30 and TRBJ2-6, with D perhaps TRBD2 (5 bases). The germline V gene has CDR1 GTSNPN and CDR2 SVGIG (reference sequence). Trimming cost V 1 base and J 5 bases, with 9 bases left between them. CDR3 length: 14 residues. CDR3 in DNA: TGTGCCTGGAGTGCGTGGGAGTGGGCCAACGTCCTGACTTTC. It translates to CAWSAWEWANVLTF.

The genes are TRBV29-1 and TRBJ2-5; 7 positions agree with TRBD2. The V gene's germline CDR1 is SQVTM and CDR2 ANQGSEA. The CDR3 runs 13 residues. The DNA of the CDR3 is TGCAGTGGTTTTAGCGAGGGAGGGGAGACCCAGTACTTC. The encoded protein is CSGFSEGGETQYF.

This clonotype has at least ten counts. This chain connects TRBV6-2 or TRBV6-3 to TRBJ2-1; 11 positions match TRBD2. The CDR3 extends over 16 amino acids. The germline V gene has CDR1 MNHEY and CDR2 SVGEGT. With 6 bases clipped from V and 4 bases from J, the junction kept 8 bases outside the gene matches. The CDR3 reads CASRRSGRALYNEQFF. The CDR3 DNA follows: TGTGCCAGCAGACGTAGCGGGAGGGCCCTGTACAATGAGCAGTTCTTC.

This clonotype has a count of ten or more. The V gene is TRBV15, the J gene TRBJ1-6; TRBD1 matches at 8 bases. The length of the CDR3 is 13 residues. Germline CDR1 LNHNV, CDR2 YYDKDF (reference sequence). V was pared by 4 bases and J by 10 bases, with 3 bases of the junction left unmatched. CDR3 protein: CATSTTGVSPLHF. As DNA, the CDR3 is TGTGCCACCAGCACGACAGGGGTCTCACCCCTCCACTTT.

This clonotype was counted ten times or more. V and J are TRBV30 and TRBJ2-5; 8 bases align to TRBD1. V shed 3 bases, J shed 5 bases, and the junction held 8 bases outside the gene matches. Germline CDR1 is GTSNPN and CDR2 is SVGIG (reference sequence). CDR3 length: 14 residues. CDR3 protein: CAWRPTGAVETQYF. CDR3 DNA sequence: TGTGCCTGGAGACCGACAGGGGCTGTGGAGACCCAGTACTTC.

The chain recombines TRBV5-1 with TRBJ1-4; TRBD1 agrees at 9 bases. Per germline, CDR1 SGHRS and CDR2 YFSETQ. This CDR3 spans 15 amino acids. V dropped 4 bases and J dropped 6; count of bases not matched to a gene: 7. CDR3: CASSPRTGEYEKLFF. The CDR3 nucleotides read TGCGCCAGCAGCCCCCGGACAGGGGAGTATGAAAAACTGTTTTTT. The complete variable domain, with remaining parts taken from reference TRBV5-1 and TRBJ1-4, reads KAGVTQTPRYLIKTRGQQVTLSCSPISGHRSVSWYQQTPGQGLQFLFEYFSETQRNKGNFPGRFSGRQFSNSRSEMNVSTLELGDSALYLCASSPRTGEYEKLFFGSGTQLSVL.

The chain combines TRBV20-1 with TRBJ2-7; D may correspond to TRBD1 or TRBD2 (5 bases each). CDR1 and CDR2 (germline): DFQATT, SNEGSKA (reference sequence). The length of the CDR3 is 13 residues. Trimming left V 6 bases short and J 2 bases short, with 14 bases between. In DNA, the CDR3 is TGCAGTGCCCAGGGCGCCGGGACCTACGAGCAGTACTTC. It encodes CSAQGAGTYEQYF.

The rearrangement joins TRBV7-2 to TRBJ2-1; 13 bases fit TRBD2. J gave up 9 bases and V 3 bases, and 20 bases lay outside the gene matches. The CDR3 length is 20 residues. Germline values: CDR1 SGHTA, CDR2 FQGNSA. This CDR3 reads CASSFSARTSGRRSKGEQFF. The CDR3 coding sequence is TGTGCCAGCAGCTTCTCCGCTCGGACTAGCGGGAGAAGAAGTAAGGGTGAGCAGTTCTTC.